These 17 T cell receptor beta chains originate from one sample sequenced in a study of cytomegalovirus exposure and HLA in healthy donors. The PCR made use of 60 Vbeta and 13 Jbeta primers. Profiling relied on immunoSEQ multiplex PCR, and the TCRdb table lists in-frame clones only, not all of them. The sample consists of some 180,000 clones, 65% to 85% of them appearing once. Sequencing used PBMCs. The source is a man between 40 and 49 years old in good health and CMV-seropositive.

This clone was seen just once. The chain is built from TRBV7-2 and TRBJ2-1; 10 positions match TRBD2. Germline CDR1 SGHTA, CDR2 FQGNSA. The V and J ends lost 6 bases and 3 bases, in that order; junction bases with no gene match: 8. This CDR3 has 16 residues. In DNA form, the CDR3 reads TGTGCCAGCAGTCGTCTGACTAGCGGGTTCTACAATGAGCAGTTCTTC. Its protein is CASSRLTSGFYNEQFF. Variable domain in full (rest from reference TRBV7-2 and TRBJ2-1): GAGVSQSPSNKVTEKGKDVELRCDPISGHTALYWYRQSLGQGLEFLIYFQGNSAPDKSGLPSDRFSAERTGGSVSTLTIQRTQQEDSAVYLCASSRLTSGFYNEQFFGPGTRLTVL.

The rearrangement uses TRBV5-1 and TRBJ2-1; tentative D call: TRBD2 (5 bases). The CDR3 extends over 16 amino acids. V lost 0 bases and J lost 0, with 10 bases in between. From germline, CDR1 is SGHRS and CDR2 YFSETQ. Here the CDR3 reads CASSLARRDSYNEQFF. The CDR3 bases are TGCGCCAGCAGCTTGGCTAGACGGGACTCCTACAATGAGCAGTTCTTC.

The V call is TRBV13, the J call TRBJ1-2, with D hard to call. The V and J ends lost 3 bases and 0 bases respectively, with 8 bases between them. The CDR3 consists of 14 residues. The germline CDR1 and CDR2 sequences are PRHDT and FYEKMQ (reference sequence). CDR3 in DNA: TGTGCCAGCAGCTTTGGGCAGTCTAACTATGGCTACACCTTC. This translates into CASSFGQSNYGYTF.

V is TRBV28 and J is TRBJ2-3; no clear D gene. Trimming cost V 5 bases and J 0 bases, with 18 bases left between them. The CDR3 totals 17 residues. Germline loops: CDR1 MDHEN, CDR2 SYDVKM. The DNA for the CDR3 is TGTGCCAGCAGTCCCACATTAGTGGAGCTTAGCACAGATACGCAGTATTTT. This sequence encodes CASSPTLVELSTDTQYF. Full variable domain (rest looked up from reference TRBV28 and TRBJ2-3): DVKVTQSSRYLVKRTGEKVFLECVQDMDHENMFWYRQDPGLGLRLIYFSYDVKMKEKGDIPEGYSVSREKKERFSLILESASTNQTSMYLCASSPTLVELSTDTQYFGPGTRLTVL.

V and J are TRBV7-6 and TRBJ2-2; TRBD1 is a possible D gene (5 bases). Germline-derived CDR1 and CDR2 are SGHVS and FNYEAQ. Trimming took off 5 bases at V and 5 bases at J, with 9 bases between the two ends. This CDR3 has 13 residues. CDR3 loop: CASSTGPTGELFF. In DNA form, the CDR3 reads TGTGCCAGCAGCACAGGCCCAACCGGGGAGCTGTTTTTT. Drawing the rest from reference TRBV7-6 and TRBJ2-2, the complete variable domain is GAGVSQSPRYKVTKRGQDVALRCDPISGHVSLYWYRQALGQGPEFLTYFNYEAQQDKSGLPNDRFSAERPEGSISTLTIQRTEQRDSAMYRCASSTGPTGELFFGEGSRLTVL.

The chain joins TRBV10-3 to TRBJ1-5; the match to TRBD1 covers 8 bases. Trimming cost V 0 bases and J 0 bases; bases outside gene matches: 4. This CDR3 is 17 amino acids long. From germline, CDR1 is ENHRY and CDR2 SYGVKD. CDR3 DNA: TGTGCCATCAGTGAGTCGAGGACAGGGACTAGCAATCAGCCCCAGCATTTT. Amino acids: CAISESRTGTSNQPQHF.

The chain joins TRBV5-5 to TRBJ2-5, with TRBD2 identical over 12 bases. Germline-derived CDR1 and CDR2 are SGHKS and YYEKEE (reference sequence). The ends lost 4 bases at V and 2 bases at J; junction bases unmatched: 9. The CDR3 runs 17 residues. The CDR3 spells CASSTLSGLAGQETQYF. CDR3 bases: TGTGCCAGCAGCACACTATCCGGACTAGCGGGACAAGAGACCCAGTACTTC.

The chain has TRBV6-5 and TRBJ1-3; tentatively, D is TRBD1 (6 bases). Germline CDR1 is MNHEY and CDR2 is SVGAGI. The V end was cut by 2 bases, the J end by 0 bases, with 8 bases between. CDR3 length equals 15 residues. The CDR3 DNA follows: TGTGCCAGCAGTTACGTGGGGGCCTCTGGAAACACCATATATTTT. Encoded protein: CASSYVGASGNTIYF.

This chain links TRBV9 with TRBJ2-1, with D unclear. CDR1 SGDLS and CDR2 YYNGEE come from the germline V gene. This CDR3 spans 11 amino acids. V shed 0 bases and J shed 7 bases, with 2 bases lying between them. CDR3 amino acids: CASSVANEQFF. CDR3 DNA sequence: TGTGCCAGCAGCGTAGCTAATGAGCAGTTCTTC.

This rearrangement joins TRBV2 to TRBJ2-5; 9 bases agree with TRBD2. The length of the CDR3 is 15 residues. V was pared by 3 bases and J by 5 bases, with 7 bases of the junction left unmatched. Germline V gene sequence: CDR1 SNHLY, CDR2 FYNNEI. In DNA, the CDR3 is TGTGCCAGCAGTGAGGCGGGAGGGCCCGCGGAGACCCAGTACTTC. This gives the protein CASSEAGGPAETQYF.

V usage is TRBV5-1 and J usage is TRBJ2-5, with 11 bases identical to TRBD1. The V and J ends lost 7 bases and 2 bases, in that order; junction bases with no gene match: 19. Germline-derived CDR1 and CDR2 are SGHRS and YFSETQ. This CDR3 contains 19 residues. The CDR3 sequence is CASSRWSSEDRGLQETQYF. The CDR3, as DNA: TGCGCCAGCTCACGCTGGAGCTCGGAGGACAGGGGGCTTCAAGAGACCCAGTACTTC.

This chain connects TRBV5-1 to TRBJ2-1, with D tentatively TRBD1 (5 bases). The germline CDR1 and CDR2 sequences are SGHRS and YFSETQ. V gave up 0 bases and J gave up 7 bases, with 14 bases separating them. The CDR3 runs to 15 residues. The CDR3 spells CASSLEAGIGNEQFF. CDR3 DNA: TGCGCCAGCAGCTTGGAGGCAGGGATTGGGAATGAGCAGTTCTTC.

This chain links TRBV28 with TRBJ1-5; the D gene is possibly TRBD1 (5 bases). CDR1 and CDR2 (germline): MDHEN, SYDVKM. The CDR3 sequence is 15 residues long. Trimming removed 6 bases from V and 0 bases from J, with 12 bases in between. The CDR3 DNA reads as TGTGCCAGCAGCCCCGGGGGGGGTAGCAATCAGCCCCAGCATTTT. It encodes CASSPGGGSNQPQHF.

The chain uses TRBV10-3 and TRBJ1-1; TRBD1 agrees at 8 bases. Trimming cost V 6 bases and J 7 bases; bases outside gene matches: 4. The CDR3 extends over 12 amino acids. Germline V CDR1 and CDR2: ENHRY, SYGVKD. CDR3 region: CAISGTGNEAFF. CDR3 coding DNA: TGTGCCATCAGCGGGACAGGAAATGAAGCTTTCTTT.

This chain connects TRBV28 to TRBJ2-7, with 7 bases aligning to TRBD1. The CDR3 totals 15 residues. J gave up 3 bases and V 2 bases, and 7 bases lay outside the gene matches. The germline V gene has CDR1 MDHEN and CDR2 SYDVKM. CDR3 bases: TGTGCCAGCAGTTTAAGAGGGGGCAAAGGCTACGAGCAGTACTTC. Amino acids: CASSLRGGKGYEQYF.

This clone was counted a single time. The gene calls are TRBV9 and TRBJ2-1, with D tentatively TRBD1 (7 bases). V was shortened by 2 bases and J by 7 bases, with 19 bases between the two germline ends. The CDR3 runs 16 residues. Germline-derived CDR1 and CDR2 are SGDLS and YYNGEE. The CDR3 DNA reads as TGTGCCAGCAGCGTCAGGGGGGATAGGCTAGGTAATGAGCAGTTCTTC. This translates into CASSVRGDRLGNEQFF.

Remarks on this clone: Germline is not matched at one junction end, which may reflect a read error. Other DNA sequences from this sample encode an identical CDR3 as well. This chain joins TRBV9 and TRBJ2-2; D is perhaps TRBD2 (6 bases). The germline V gene has CDR1 SGDLS and CDR2 YYNGEE. The CDR3 loop spans 14 amino acids. The CDR3 loop reads CASKGTADTGELFF. The CDR3 DNA follows: TGTGCCAGCAAGGGGACTGCTGACACTGGGGAGCTGTTTTTT.